This TCR beta chain is from a study of blood T cells in healthy people across ages. A sample-barcoded 5' primer and a J-beta primer mix were used in a second PCR of roughly 7 to 11 cycles. TCRdb used MiXCR to reprocess the 5' RACE reads, holding one entry per CDR3 protein. The table includes some 640,000 distinct CDR3 sequences, more than 40% detected once. The germline V and J ends were trimmed by 7 bases and 1 base, with 13 bases remaining between them. The germline V gene has CDR1 GTSNPN and CDR2 SVGIG (reference sequence). The CDR3 consists of 13 residues. This receptor was taken from a woman in her sixties or seventies in good health. Specimen: blood. This chain joins TRBV30 and TRBJ2-5, with D possibly called TRBD1 or TRBD2 (5 bases each). DNA for the CDR3: TGTGCCTACGACCGGGGCCTCCAAGAGACCCAGTACTTC. It specifies CAYDRGLQETQYF.